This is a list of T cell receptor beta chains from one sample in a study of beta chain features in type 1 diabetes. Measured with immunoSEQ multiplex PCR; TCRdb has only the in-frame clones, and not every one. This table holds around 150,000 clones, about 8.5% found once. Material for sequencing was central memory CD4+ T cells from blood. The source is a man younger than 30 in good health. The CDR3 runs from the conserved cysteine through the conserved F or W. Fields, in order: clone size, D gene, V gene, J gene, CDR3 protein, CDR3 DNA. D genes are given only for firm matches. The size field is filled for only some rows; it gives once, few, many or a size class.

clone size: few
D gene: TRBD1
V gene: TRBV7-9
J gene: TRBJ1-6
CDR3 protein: CASRPGQGTNSPLHF
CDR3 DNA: TGTGCCAGCAGACCCGGACAGGGGACTAATTCACCCCTCCACTTT

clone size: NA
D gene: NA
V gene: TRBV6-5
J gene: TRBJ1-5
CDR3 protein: CASSYDGSQPQHF
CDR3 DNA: TGTGCCAGCAGTTACGACGGGAGTCAGCCCCAGCATTTT

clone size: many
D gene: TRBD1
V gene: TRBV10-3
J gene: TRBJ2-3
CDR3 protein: CAISQGAADTQYF
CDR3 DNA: TGTGCCATCAGTCAGGGGGCCGCAGATACGCAGTATTTT

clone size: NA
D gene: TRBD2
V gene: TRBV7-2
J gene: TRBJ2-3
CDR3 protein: CASSRQTGGVDTQYF
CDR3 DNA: TGTGCCAGCAGCCGACAGACGGGAGGGGTAGATACGCAGTATTTT

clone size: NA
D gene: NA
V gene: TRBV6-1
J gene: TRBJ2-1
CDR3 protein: CASSGRGGNEQFF
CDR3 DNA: TGTGCCAGCAGTGGGAGGGGGGGCAATGAGCAGTTCTTC

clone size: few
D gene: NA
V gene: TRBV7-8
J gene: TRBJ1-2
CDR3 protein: CASRQGFSYGYTF
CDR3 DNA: TGTGCCAGCCGTCAGGGTTTTTCCTATGGCTACACCTTC

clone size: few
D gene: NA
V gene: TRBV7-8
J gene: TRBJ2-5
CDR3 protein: CASSLAHRAASLETQYF
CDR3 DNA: TGTGCCAGCAGCTTAGCTCACAGGGCCGCCAGTCTAGAGACCCAGTACTTC

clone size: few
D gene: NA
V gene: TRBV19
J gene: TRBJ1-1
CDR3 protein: CASRNQGESSTEAFF
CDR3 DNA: TGTGCCAGTAGAAACCAGGGTGAGTCAAGCACTGAAGCTTTCTTT

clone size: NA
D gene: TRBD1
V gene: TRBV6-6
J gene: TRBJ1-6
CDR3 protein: CASTGQGAESPLHF
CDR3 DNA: TGTGCCAGCACGGGACAGGGGGCCGAATCACCCCTCCACTTT

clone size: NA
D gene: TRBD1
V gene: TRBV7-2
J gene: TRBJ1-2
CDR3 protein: CASSLAGQPYGYTF
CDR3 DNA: TGTGCCAGCAGCTTAGCGGGACAGCCCTATGGCTACACCTTC

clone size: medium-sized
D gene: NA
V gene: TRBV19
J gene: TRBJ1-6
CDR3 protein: CASRQVDNSPLHF
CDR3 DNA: TGTGCCAGTAGACAGGTGGATAATTCACCCCTCCACTTT

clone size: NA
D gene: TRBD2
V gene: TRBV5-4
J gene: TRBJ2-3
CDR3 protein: CASSQDGTSGGATDTQYF
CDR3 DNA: TGCGCCAGCAGCCAAGATGGGACTAGCGGGGGGGCGACAGATACGCAGTATTTT

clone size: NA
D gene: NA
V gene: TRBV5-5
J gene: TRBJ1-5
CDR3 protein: CASSLGRGSNQPQHF
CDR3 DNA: TGTGCCAGCAGCTTGGGTCGGGGTTCCAATCAGCCCCAGCATTTT

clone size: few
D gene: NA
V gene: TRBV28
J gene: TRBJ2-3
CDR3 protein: CASSLEPVSDTQYF
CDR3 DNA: TGTGCCAGCAGTTTAGAGCCCGTCTCCGATACGCAGTATTTT

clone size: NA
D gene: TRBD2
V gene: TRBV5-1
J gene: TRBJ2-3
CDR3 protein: CASSLRTAGAYSGTDTQYF
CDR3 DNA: TGCGCCAGCAGCTTGAGGACAGCGGGGGCCTACTCTGGCACAGATACGCAGTATTTT

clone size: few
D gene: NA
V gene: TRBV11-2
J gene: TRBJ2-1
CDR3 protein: CASSLDSYTNEQFF
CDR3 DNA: TGTGCCAGCAGCTTAGATAGCTACACCAATGAGCAGTTCTTC

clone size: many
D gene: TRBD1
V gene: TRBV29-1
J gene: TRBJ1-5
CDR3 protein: CSVWTGGGQPQHF
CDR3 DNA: TGCAGCGTTTGGACAGGGGGAGGTCAGCCCCAGCATTTT

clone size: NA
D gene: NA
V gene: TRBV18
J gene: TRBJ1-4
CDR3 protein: CASSYDEAEKLFF
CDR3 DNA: TGTGCCAGCTCATACGACGAGGCTGAAAAACTGTTTTTT

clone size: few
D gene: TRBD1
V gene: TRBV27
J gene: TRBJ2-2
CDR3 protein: CASSWTGESGELFF
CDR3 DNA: TGTGCCAGCAGTTGGACAGGGGAGTCCGGGGAGCTGTTTTTT